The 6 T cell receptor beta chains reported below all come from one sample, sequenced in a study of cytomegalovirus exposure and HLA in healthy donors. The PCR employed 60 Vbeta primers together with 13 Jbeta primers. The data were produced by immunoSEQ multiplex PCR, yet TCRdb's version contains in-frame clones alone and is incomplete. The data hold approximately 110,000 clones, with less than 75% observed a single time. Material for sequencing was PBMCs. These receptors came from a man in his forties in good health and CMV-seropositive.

The CDR3 loop reads CAWKPPGTYGEAFF. Here the CDR3 DNA reads TGTGCCTGGAAACCGCCCGGGACATATGGTGAAGCTTTCTTT. The chain employs TRBV30 and TRBJ1-1, with D possibly matching TRBD1 (6 bases). The V and J ends lost 4 bases and 7 bases respectively, with 19 bases between them. The CDR3 has 14 residues. Looked up from germline, CDR1 is GTSNPN and CDR2 is SVGIG (reference sequence).

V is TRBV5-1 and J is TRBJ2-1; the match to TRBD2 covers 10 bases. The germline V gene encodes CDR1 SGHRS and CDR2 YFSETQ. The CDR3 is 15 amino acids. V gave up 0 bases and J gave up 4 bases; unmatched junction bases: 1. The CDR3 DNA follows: TGCGCCAGCAGCTTGGGGACTAGCGGATACAATGAGCAGTTCTTC. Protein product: CASSLGTSGYNEQFF.

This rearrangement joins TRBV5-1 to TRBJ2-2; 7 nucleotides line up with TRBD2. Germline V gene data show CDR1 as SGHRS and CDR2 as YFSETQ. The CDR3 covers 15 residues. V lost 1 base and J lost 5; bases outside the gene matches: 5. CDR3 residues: CASSLRGRGTGELFF. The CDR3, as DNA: TGCGCCAGCAGCTTGCGAGGGAGGGGTACCGGGGAGCTGTTTTTT.

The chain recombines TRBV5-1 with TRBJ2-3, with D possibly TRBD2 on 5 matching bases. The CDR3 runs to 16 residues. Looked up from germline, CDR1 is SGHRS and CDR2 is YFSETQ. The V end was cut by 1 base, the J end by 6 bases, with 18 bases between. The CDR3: CASSLIMGREGDTQYF. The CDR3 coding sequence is TGCGCCAGCAGCTTGATTATGGGGAGAGAAGGGGATACGCAGTATTTT.

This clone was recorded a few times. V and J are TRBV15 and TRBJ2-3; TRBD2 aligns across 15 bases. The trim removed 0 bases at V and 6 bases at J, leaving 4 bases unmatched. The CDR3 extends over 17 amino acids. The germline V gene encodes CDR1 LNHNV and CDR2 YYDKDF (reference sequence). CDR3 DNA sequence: TGTGCCACCAGCAGAGAAGTCGGACTAGCGGGAGGGGATACGCAGTATTTT. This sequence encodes CATSREVGLAGGDTQYF.

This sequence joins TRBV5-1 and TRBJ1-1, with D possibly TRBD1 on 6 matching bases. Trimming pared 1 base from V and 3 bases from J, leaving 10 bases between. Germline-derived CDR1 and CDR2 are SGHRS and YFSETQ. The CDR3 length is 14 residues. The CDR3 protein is CASSLKGEYTEAFF. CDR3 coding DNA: TGCGCCAGCAGCTTGAAGGGGGAATACACTGAAGCTTTCTTT.